These T cell receptor beta chains were read from a single sample in a study of cytomegalovirus exposure and HLA in healthy donors. TCRdb's copy holds only in-frame clones and misses some; the assay was immunoSEQ multiplex PCR. Of some 260,000 clones in the sample, less than 90% were seen once. Sequencing was done on a sample of PBMCs. The receptor source for this set is a man younger than 35 in good health and CMV-seropositive. Both conserved end residues are part of each CDR3. D genes are given only for firm matches. Only part of the rows carry a size: once, few, many, or a class if the clone is expanded.

>TRBV29-1|TRBD1|TRBJ1-1|-
TGCAGCGTTGGAGGGAGGGGGCAGGGAAAAACTGAAGCTTTCTTT
CSVGGRGQGKTEAFF
>TRBV2|-|TRBJ1-4|-
TGTGCCAGCAGTGCGGTGGGTGAAAAACTGTTTTTT
CASSAVGEKLFF
>TRBV6-1|-|TRBJ2-5|-
TGTGCCAGCAGTGGGACAGCACAAGAGACCCAGTACTTC
CASSGTAQETQYF
>TRBV29-1|-|TRBJ1-2|-
TGCAGCGTGAGGGCCGCCGGGACGACTACAGCTAACTATGGCTACACCTTC
CSVRAAGTTTANYGYTF
>TRBV25-1|TRBD1|TRBJ1-3|-
TGTGCCAGCAGCGTACAGGGGAGTCCTGGAAACACCATATATTTT
CASSVQGSPGNTIYF
>TRBV5-1|TRBD1|TRBJ1-3|-
TGCGCCAGCAGCTTGGAGGGACAGCCTGGAAACACCATATATTTT
CASSLEGQPGNTIYF
>TRBV6-1|-|TRBJ1-1|-
TGTGCCAGCAGTGAAACGGGGGGGGAAAGACTTGAAGCTTTCTTT
CASSETGGERLEAFF
>TRBV30|-|TRBJ1-4|-
TGTGCGTGGGCAGGGGAGTATGAAAAACTGTTTTTT
CAWAGEYEKLFF
>TRBV7-9|-|TRBJ2-5|-
TGTGCCAGCCGATCGAGAACCCCGGAGACCCAGTACTTC
CASRSRTPETQYF
>TRBV7-2|-|TRBJ2-7|-
TGTGCCAGCAGCTTAGATAGGGGGGAGAAGCAGTACTTC
CASSLDRGEKQYF
>TRBV14|TRBD1|TRBJ1-2|many
TGTGCCAGCAGCCAAGGCTGGACAGGAGACTATGGCTACACCTTC
CASSQGWTGDYGYTF
>TRBV7-6|-|TRBJ2-2|few
TGTGCCAGCAGCTTATCGGCAGCCACCGGGGAGCTGTTTTTT
CASSLSAATGELFF
>TRBV6-5|-|TRBJ1-3|-
TGTGCCAGCATGGTAAGGGTCTCCTCTGGAAACACCATATATTTT
CASMVRVSSGNTIYF
>TRBV27|-|TRBJ1-3|-
TGTGCCAGCAGTGCGAACGGAGGAAACACCATATATTTT
CASSANGGNTIYF
>TRBV6-5|-|TRBJ2-7|-
TGTGCCAGCAGTTACTCGAGGTGGGCCTACGAGCAGTACTTC
CASSYSRWAYEQYF
>TRBV30|TRBD2|TRBJ2-3|-
TGTGCCTGGAGCCACCGGTGGACTAGCGGGAGAATAGATACGCAGTATTTT
CAWSHRWTSGRIDTQYF
>TRBV10-1|-|TRBJ2-2|-
TGCGCCAGCAGTGGTTTAACCGGGGAGCTGTTTTTT
CASSGLTGELFF
>TRBV29-1|-|TRBJ2-7|-
TGCAGCGTAGCTGCGGGGCAGAACTCCTACGAGCAGTACTTC
CSVAAGQNSYEQYF
>TRBV5-4|-|TRBJ2-6|-
TGTGCCAGCAGCTTGCCTGGGGCCAACGTCCTGACTTTC
CASSLPGANVLTF
>TRBV10-3|TRBD1|TRBJ1-2|-
TGTGCCATCAGTCCCCAGGACAGGGTGGGTCATGGCTACACCTTC
CAISPQDRVGHGYTF
>TRBV4-1|-|TRBJ1-2|few
TGCGCCAGCAGCCCGGGAGTGGGGTTTAACTATGGCTACACCTTC
CASSPGVGFNYGYTF
>TRBV6-5|TRBD2|TRBJ2-3|once
TGTGCCAGCAGGACTAGCGGGAGTTGGACAGATACGCAGTATTTT
CASRTSGSWTDTQYF
>TRBV5-6|-|TRBJ2-1|-
TGTGCCAGCAGCCCACGAATACGGTTTTTTGGGGTTAGGCACAATGAGCAGTTCTTC
CASSPRIRFFGVRHNEQFF
>TRBV4-3|-|TRBJ2-7|-
TGCGCCAGCAGCCAAGATTTTCCCTCGAGGTACGAGCAGTACTTC
CASSQDFPSRYEQYF
>TRBV5-6|-|TRBJ2-7|-
TGTGCCAGCAGCTTGGTCGCGGGGTTTTCGGGAGAGTTCCACGAGCAGTACTTC
CASSLVAGFSGEFHEQYF
>TRBV9|-|TRBJ2-7|once
TGTGCCAGCAGCGTAGCTGGGACATCATACGAGCAGTACTTC
CASSVAGTSYEQYF
>TRBV2|-|TRBJ1-1|few
TGTGCCAGCAGTGATAGGGGGGCGCAAGCTTTCTTT
CASSDRGAQAFF
>TRBV28|-|TRBJ2-3|-
TGTGCCAGCAGTTTCTACAGCAGCGGGCCTAGCACAGATACGCAGTATTTT
CASSFYSSGPSTDTQYF
>TRBV7-2|-|TRBJ1-1|-
TGTGCCAGCACATTCTCCCCGGACACTGAAGCTTTCTTT
CASTFSPDTEAFF
>TRBV29-1|-|TRBJ1-1|-
TGCAGCGCCTGGAGGAACACTGAAGCTTTCTTT
CSAWRNTEAFF
>TRBV6-1|-|TRBJ1-2|-
TGTGCCAGCAGTGCGCCCCGGGACAACTATGGCTACACCTTC
CASSAPRDNYGYTF
>TRBV4-1|TRBD1|TRBJ2-7|-
TGCGCCAGCAGCCGACCGGACAGGGGCGAGCAGTACTTC
CASSRPDRGEQYF
>TRBV7-9|-|TRBJ1-4|-
TGTGCCAGCAGCTTGATGATTGAAAAACTGTTTTTT
CASSLMIEKLFF
>TRBV6-1|-|TRBJ2-7|-
TGTGCCAGCAGTGAAGCGGGGGGACCCTCCTACGAGCAGTACTTC
CASSEAGGPSYEQYF
>TRBV15|-|TRBJ1-5|-
TGTGCCACCAGCAGAGGAGGGAATCAGCCCCAGCATTTT
CATSRGGNQPQHF
>TRBV5-6|-|TRBJ2-3|few
TGTGCCAGCAGCCAAAGGACTAGCACAGATACGCAGTATTTT
CASSQRTSTDTQYF
>TRBV25-1|-|TRBJ1-3|few
TGTGCCAGCAGTGGCGGACATACCTCTGGAAACACCATATATTTT
CASSGGHTSGNTIYF
>TRBV19|-|TRBJ1-1|-
TGTGCCAGTAGTATAAGTAGAGGGACTGAAGCTTTCTTT
CASSISRGTEAFF
>TRBV5-4|-|TRBJ1-1|-
TGTGCCAGCAGCTTAGGGACGCCTAGGGACATGAACACTGAAGCTTTCTTT
CASSLGTPRDMNTEAFF
>TRBV4-1|TRBD2|TRBJ2-7|-
TGCGCCAGCAGCACTAGCGGGAGTGTAGACGAGCAGTACTTC
CASSTSGSVDEQYF
>TRBV19|-|TRBJ2-1|-
TGTGCCAGTAGTAGAATGTCGACAGACGGGGAGCAGTTCTTC
CASSRMSTDGEQFF